This TCR beta chain was obtained from a study of T-cell reconstitution after alpha-beta-depleted transplantation in children. This clonotype was recorded at least ten times. Unique molecular identifiers were incorporated when the TCRbeta library was constructed. TCRdb re-analysed the PCR reads in MiXCR, keeping a single row per CDR3 protein. The data contain hundreds of thousands of distinct CDR3 sequences, around 12% of them singletons. The CDR3 contains 15 residues. With V trimmed by 1 base and J by 5 bases, 2 bases remained unmatched. CDR1 and CDR2 from the germline V gene are LGHNA and YSLEER. The origin of this receptor is a human donor who donated a stem cell graft to a child with acute lymphoblastic leukemia. Sample: PBMCs from the stem cell graft donor, taken from the stem cell graft. The rearrangement joins TRBV4-3 to TRBJ2-1, with TRBD1 identical over 10 bases. CDR3 residues: CASSQGQGANNEQFF. CDR3 nucleotides: TGCGCCAGCAGCCAAGGACAGGGGGCCAACAATGAGCAGTTCTTC.